This TCR beta chain is drawn from a study of cytomegalovirus exposure and HLA in healthy donors. Background on the study: Earlier work reported 100 million or so unique TCR beta sequences from 180 million or so T cells.

Points from the study as a whole: Later, TCR association rates were found to vary by HLA locus, highest for DRB1 and lowest for HLA-C. Data from an earlier analysis indicated that most TCR beta V segments were productive either about 87% or about 30% of the time.

PCR employed 60 Vbeta and 13 Jbeta primers. Method: immunoSEQ multiplex PCR; TCRdb's copy keeps in-frame clones and lacks some. The table shows under 110,000 clones, with 75% occurring only once. The CDR3 sequence is 17 residues long. V gave up 3 bases and J gave up 5 bases; unmatched junction bases: 8. The germline V gene encodes CDR1 SGHDN and CDR2 FVKESK. As regards this clone: What it binds is not known.

Source material: PBMCs. The source of this sequence is a male donor in good health and CMV-seropositive. This rearrangement joins TRBV14 to TRBJ2-3, with 13 bases aligning to TRBD2. CDR3 sequence: CASSQRRLAGGRDTQYF. CDR3 nucleotides: TGTGCCAGCAGCCAGCGGAGACTAGCGGGGGGCCGAGATACGCAGTATTTT. Using reference TRBV14 and TRBJ2-3 for the parts outside the CDR3, the full variable domain is EAGVTQFPSHSVIEKGQTVTLRCDPISGHDNLYWYRRVMGKEIKFLLHFVKESKQDESGMPNNRFLAERTGGTYSTLKVQPAELEDSGVYFCASSQRRLAGGRDTQYFGPGTRLTVL.